This T cell receptor (beta chain) was sequenced in a study of shared T cell receptors in the human thymus. V lost 8 bases and J lost 6; bases outside the gene matches: 14. The germline V gene has CDR1 MNHEY and CDR2 SMNVEV (reference sequence). CDR3 length equals 15 residues. TCRdb's table, derived via immunoSEQ multiplex PCR, lists solely in-frame clones and lacks some. The repertoire holds about 380,000 clones, with 85% to 95% as singletons. Sequencing was done on a sample of thymocytes. This clonotype was obtained from a human donor. V and J are TRBV27 and TRBJ2-3; 7 bases map to TRBD1. The CDR3 reads CASGRRDSVRDTQYF. Written as DNA, the CDR3 is TGTGCCAGCGGACGCCGGGACAGTGTAAGGGATACGCAGTATTTT.